This T cell receptor beta chain originates from a study of OX40 agonist ivuxolimab in advanced cancers. This clone was recorded a few times. The germline gives CDR1 SGHRS, CDR2 YFSETQ. The junction had 6 bases not matched to a gene; V was cut back by 5 bases and J by 4 bases. The CDR3 has 14 residues. Libraries were prepared by immunoSEQ multiplex PCR; TCRdb keeps only in-frame clonotypes and omits some of them. The profile shows just over 80,000 clones, roughly 87% of them singletons. Patients were excluded for autoimmune disease history or systemic immunosuppression. The sequence derives from an adult with an advanced solid tumor such as melanoma, head and neck, liver or kidney cancer. The sequenced sample was CD4+ or CD8+ T cells sorted from blood, obtained in a trial of the OX40 agonist ivuxolimab. The chain combines TRBV5-1 with TRBJ2-5, with TRBD1 identical over 9 bases. The DNA for the CDR3 is TGCGCCAGCAGACGAGAGACAGGGGGAGAGACCCAGTACTTC. Its translation: CASRRETGGETQYF.